These T cell receptor beta chains were read from a single sample in a study of T-cell memory formation after mild COVID-19. MiXCR was run by TCRdb on the 5' RACE reads, yielding one entry per CDR3 protein. This table has about 470,000 distinct CDR3 sequences, 15% to 20% appearing once. Sequencing input: PBMCs or a T cell subset sorted from them (not recorded which). These receptors all stem from an adult woman who had mild COVID-19 (a few samples of this study predate the infection). Cell type and time point are not known. CDR3s include the opening cysteine and the closing phenylalanine or tryptophan. D genes are given only for firm matches. The listing skips clone size in some rows; elsewhere it reads once, few, many or a size class.

V gene	clone size	D gene	J gene	CDR3 protein	CDR3 DNA
TRBV27	-	-	TRBJ1-5	CASSTQRYSNQPQHF	TGTGCCAGCAGTACTCAGAGATATAGCAATCAGCCCCAGCATTTT
TRBV20-1	-	-	TRBJ2-7	CRAQDSSYEQYF	TGCAGGGCTCAGGACAGCTCCTACGAGCAGTACTTC
TRBV30	few	-	TRBJ2-3	CAWSYPRGTDTQYF	TGTGCCTGGAGTTACCCGAGGGGAACAGATACGCAGTATTTT
TRBV7-8	many	TRBD1	TRBJ2-7	CASSLGDRLYEQYF	TGTGCCAGCAGCTTAGGGGACAGGTTATACGAGCAGTACTTC
TRBV27	few	TRBD1	TRBJ1-1	CATTKGGTGANEAFF	TGTGCCACCACAAAGGGGGGGACAGGGGCGAATGAAGCTTTCTTT
TRBV30	-	-	TRBJ2-7	CAWSVRRAALEQYF	TGTGCCTGGAGTGTGCGTAGGGCCGCTCTCGAGCAGTACTTC
TRBV24-1	-	TRBD2	TRBJ2-1	CATSGVSGSHEQFF	TGTGCCACCAGTGGTGTTAGCGGGAGCCATGAGCAGTTCTTC
TRBV11-1	few	-	TRBJ2-5	CASSRRDLQETQYF	TGTGCCAGCAGCCGCCGGGACTTACAAGAGACCCAGTACTTC
TRBV20-1	-	-	TRBJ2-7	CSARTRQTYEQYF	TGCAGTGCTAGAACCCGACAGACCTACGAGCAGTACTTC
TRBV7-2	-	-	TRBJ1-1	CASSFMPSQGTTEAFF	TGTGCCAGCAGCTTTATGCCCTCCCAGGGGACGACTGAAGCTTTCTTT
TRBV10-3	-	TRBD2	TRBJ2-1	CAISVDVGGTYNEQFF	TGTGCCATCAGTGTCGATGTGGGAGGGACCTACAATGAGCAGTTCTTC
TRBV7-9	-	-	TRBJ2-1	CASSLVYVDEQFF	TGTGCCAGCAGCTTAGTGTACGTTGATGAGCAGTTCTTC
TRBV19	few	-	TRBJ2-1	CASSRGTGREQFF	TGTGCCAGTAGCCGGGGAACAGGCCGTGAGCAGTTCTTC
TRBV18	-	-	TRBJ1-1	CASSTGTLGDTEAFF	TGTGCCAGCTCAACAGGGACGTTGGGGGACACTGAAGCTTTCTTT